This note documents a single TCR beta chain sequence. This specimen belongs to a study of blood T cell repertoires in COVID-19. Across the study: Donors in the United States, Italy and Spain gave samples during acute or convalescent COVID-19.

The method was immunoSEQ multiplex PCR; TCRdb's version includes in-frame clones alone and lacks a portion of them. The repertoire holds about 430,000 clones, with roughly nine tenths as singletons. CDR1 SGHNT and CDR2 YYREEE come from the germline V gene (reference sequence). This CDR3 spans 14 amino acids. V shed 4 bases, J shed 8 bases, and the junction held 8 bases outside the gene matches. Among Cohort 3 donors, those recovered had two negative PCRs, clearance, or symptom resolution. This receptor was obtained from a man aged 25-40 years who had recovered from COVID-19. This rearrangement joins TRBV5-4 to TRBJ1-4; 7 bases fit TRBD1. Input material: PBMCs or T cells enriched from blood (not recorded which). In DNA form, the CDR3 reads TGTGCCAGCAGCGGCCGGGACAGAGGGGAAAAACTGTTTTTT. Its protein is CASSGRDRGEKLFF.